The next 19 T cell receptor beta chains were all read from a single sample in a study of T cell changes during pregnancy in multiple sclerosis (dated by TCRdb to the late 2010s). Preparation of the library involved the immunoSEQ multiplex PCR assay. Imported from immuneACCESS, the table was reduced by TCRdb to in-frame sequences with V and J called. These copies leave out some clones; in studies compared against another copy, an unresolved V gene accounts for under half, and the cause of the remainder is not known. The sample profile shows around 80,000 clones; about 90% of them were found once. The ten biggest clones cover more than 1.4% of the sample. The starting material was peripheral blood, obtained before pregnancy. Every receptor here comes from a female donor with multiple sclerosis, enrolled in a pregnancy study.

The rearrangement links TRBV4-1 to TRBJ1-6; D is uncertain. Germline values: CDR1 MGHRA, CDR2 YSYEKL. Trimming took off 2 bases at V and 7 bases at J, with 6 bases between the two ends. This CDR3 has 13 residues. CDR3 coding DNA: TGCGCCAGCAGCCAATCGGGAAATTCACCCCTCCACTTT. Translated: CASSQSGNSPLHF.

The gene calls are TRBV6-6 and TRBJ2-1; TRBD1 is a possible D gene (6 bases). The CDR3 runs 15 residues. Trimming took 4 bases from V and 5 from J, leaving 15 bases between them. In germline, CDR1 is MNHNY, CDR2 SVGAGI (reference sequence). CDR3 in amino acids: CASSFDRSVHNEQFF. The CDR3 DNA follows: TGTGCCAGCAGTTTCGACAGGAGCGTACACAATGAGCAGTTCTTC.

This clone was counted once. The J gene is TRBJ1-5, the V gene TRBV19; TRBD1 might be the D (5 bases). Per germline, CDR1 LNHDA and CDR2 SQIVND (reference sequence). The CDR3 covers 13 residues. V dropped 5 bases and J dropped 2 bases, with 7 bases sitting between them. This CDR3 is CASSGAGNQPQHF. In nucleotides, the CDR3 is TGTGCCAGTAGTGGGGCAGGCAATCAGCCCCAGCATTTT.

J is TRBJ1-1 and V is TRBV6-5, with D possibly TRBD1 on 6 matching bases. This CDR3 has 15 amino acids. V was cut by 2 bases and J by 4 bases, with 14 bases left in between. Looked up from germline, CDR1 is MNHEY and CDR2 is SVGAGI. The CDR3 protein is CASSYEDSASTEAFF. CDR3 coding DNA: TGTGCCAGCAGTTACGAGGACAGTGCTAGCACTGAAGCTTTCTTT.

This chain joins TRBV9 and TRBJ2-3; D remains unclear. This CDR3 comprises 13 residues. V lost 3 bases and J 2 bases, leaving 7 bases between the germline ends. The germline V gene encodes CDR1 SGDLS and CDR2 YYNGEE. CDR3 DNA: TGTGCCAGCAGCGCAATCTACACAGATACGCAGTATTTT. Its translation is CASSAIYTDTQYF.

The rearrangement joins TRBV2 to TRBJ1-5; 9 bases line up with TRBD1. This CDR3 comprises 15 residues. With V trimmed by 1 base and J by 4 bases, 2 bases remained unmatched. Germline assignment: CDR1 SNHLY and CDR2 FYNNEI. The CDR3 region has the DNA TGTGCCAGCAGTGAAGGGACAGGGGTAAATCAGCCCCAGCATTTT. The encoded protein is CASSEGTGVNQPQHF.

In this sample, this clone turned up once. The chain links TRBV10-3 to TRBJ2-7; a possible D gene is TRBD1 (6 bases). The CDR3 covers 13 residues. The V end was cut by 11 bases, the J end by 0 bases, with 14 bases between. In germline, CDR1 is ENHRY, CDR2 SYGVKD. The CDR3, as DNA: TGTGCCTCAGGAGACAGGAACTCCTACGAGCAGTACTTC. This sequence encodes CASGDRNSYEQYF.

The V and J genes are TRBV7-2 and TRBJ2-5, with 9 bases lining up with TRBD2. Germline CDR1 SGHTA, CDR2 FQGNSA. V lost 1 base to trimming and J lost 5 bases; unmatched junction nucleotides: 8. CDR3 size: 16 residues. The CDR3 is CASSLVGGGAEETQYF. The CDR3 DNA reads TGTGCCAGCAGCTTAGTAGGCGGGGGGGCCGAGGAGACCCAGTACTTC.

This clone has a single count. This chain's CDR3 is CASSLRGWQATGELFF. The CDR3 DNA sequence: TGTGCCAGCAGCTTGAGGGGGTGGCAAGCGACCGGGGAGCTGTTTTTT. The chain joins TRBV5-5 to TRBJ2-2, with a tentative D call TRBD1 (6 bases). Germline V gene sequence: CDR1 SGHKS, CDR2 YYEKEE (reference sequence). CDR3 size: 16 residues. Trimming removed 1 base at V and 5 bases at J, with 15 bases between.

The CDR3 here is CASSQTSGGAYEQYF. The CDR3 bases are TGTGCCAGCAGCCAAACTAGCGGGGGGGCCTACGAGCAGTACTTC. The J gene is TRBJ2-7, the V gene TRBV14; TRBD2 agrees at 13 bases. Trimming took 2 bases from V and 2 from J; bases not matched to a gene: 0. Germline V gene data show CDR1 as SGHDN and CDR2 as FVKESK. This CDR3 is 15 amino acids long.

CDR3: CASSLSRHLPWGYTF. The CDR3 coding sequence is TGTGCCAGCAGTTTATCCCGACACCTACCCTGGGGCTACACCTTC. The chain recombines TRBV27 with TRBJ1-2; D unresolved. Trimming shortened V by 0 bases and J by 8 bases, and 16 bases separated the two germline ends. This CDR3 contains 15 residues. Germline V gene data show CDR1 as MNHEY and CDR2 as SMNVEV (reference sequence).

DNA for the CDR3: TGCGCCAGCAGCCAAGAGGCAGGGAGGACGGAGGAGCAGTACTTC. Its translation is CASSQEAGRTEEQYF. This sequence joins TRBV4-1 and TRBJ2-7; maybe TRBD2 (6 bases). Germline CDR1 reads MGHRA; CDR2 reads YSYEKL. This CDR3 has 15 residues. V was trimmed by 0 bases and J by 7 bases, leaving 16 bases between them.

The chain employs TRBV4-2 and TRBJ1-3; D perhaps matches TRBD1 (5 bases). V was clipped by 1 base and J by 7 bases, with 14 bases between them. The CDR3 consists of 15 residues. Germline V CDR1 and CDR2: LGHNA, YNFKEQ. The CDR3: CASSQVEQAGNTIYF. The CDR3 DNA sequence: TGTGCCAGCAGCCAAGTGGAACAGGCAGGGAACACCATATATTTT.

This clone has just one count. The rearrangement joins TRBV9 to TRBJ1-4, with TRBD1 matching 7 bases. The germline V gene encodes CDR1 SGDLS and CDR2 YYNGEE. The CDR3 covers 13 residues. Germline trimming cut 3 bases from V and 8 bases from J; bases unmatched to any gene: 4. The CDR3 protein is CASSGDREEKLFF. For the CDR3, the DNA is TGTGCCAGCAGCGGAGACAGGGAGGAAAAACTGTTTTTT.

The chain uses TRBV5-4 and TRBJ2-3; unclear D gene. Germline CDR1 SGHNT, CDR2 YYREEE (reference sequence). V was trimmed by 1 base and J by 2 bases, leaving 8 bases between them. The CDR3 covers 14 residues. CDR3 DNA: TGTGCCAGCAGCTTGCCGATACTCACAGATACGCAGTATTTT. It specifies CASSLPILTDTQYF.

The rearrangement links TRBV19 to TRBJ1-3; D is undetermined. This CDR3 contains 15 residues. Germline V gene data show CDR1 as LNHDA and CDR2 as SQIVND (reference sequence). Trimming removed 5 bases at V and 2 bases at J, with 13 bases between. CDR3: CASSLRLSAGNTIYF. CDR3 nucleotides: TGTGCCAGTAGTCTCCGTCTGAGCGCTGGAAACACCATATATTTT.

The chain links TRBV11-2 to TRBJ1-1; no definite D call. Germline V gives CDR1 SGHAT, CDR2 FQNNGV. The CDR3 runs 12 residues. Trimming removed 5 bases from V and 8 bases from J, with 12 bases in between. CDR3 DNA sequence: TGTGCCAGCAGCCTTGGACGAGGGGAAGCTTTCTTT. This encodes CASSLGRGEAFF.

The rearrangement uses TRBV10-3 and TRBJ1-2; D is perhaps TRBD1 (6 bases). Trimming cost V 6 bases and J 2 bases, with 13 bases left between them. CDR1 is ENHRY and CDR2 is SYGVKD in the germline V gene. This CDR3 is 14 amino acids long. CDR3 in amino acids: CAIRPTDRNYGYTF. CDR3 DNA sequence: TGTGCCATCAGACCTACGGACAGAAACTATGGCTACACCTTC.

This chain uses TRBV7-9 with TRBJ1-4; 9 nucleotides align to TRBD1. Trimming cost V 5 bases and J 5 bases; bases outside gene matches: 3. Germline CDR1 reads SEHNR; CDR2 reads FQNEAQ (reference sequence). The CDR3 extends over 14 amino acids. CDR3 sequence reads: CASSGQGLNEKLFF. The CDR3, as DNA: TGTGCCAGCAGCGGACAGGGGTTGAATGAAAAACTGTTTTTT.